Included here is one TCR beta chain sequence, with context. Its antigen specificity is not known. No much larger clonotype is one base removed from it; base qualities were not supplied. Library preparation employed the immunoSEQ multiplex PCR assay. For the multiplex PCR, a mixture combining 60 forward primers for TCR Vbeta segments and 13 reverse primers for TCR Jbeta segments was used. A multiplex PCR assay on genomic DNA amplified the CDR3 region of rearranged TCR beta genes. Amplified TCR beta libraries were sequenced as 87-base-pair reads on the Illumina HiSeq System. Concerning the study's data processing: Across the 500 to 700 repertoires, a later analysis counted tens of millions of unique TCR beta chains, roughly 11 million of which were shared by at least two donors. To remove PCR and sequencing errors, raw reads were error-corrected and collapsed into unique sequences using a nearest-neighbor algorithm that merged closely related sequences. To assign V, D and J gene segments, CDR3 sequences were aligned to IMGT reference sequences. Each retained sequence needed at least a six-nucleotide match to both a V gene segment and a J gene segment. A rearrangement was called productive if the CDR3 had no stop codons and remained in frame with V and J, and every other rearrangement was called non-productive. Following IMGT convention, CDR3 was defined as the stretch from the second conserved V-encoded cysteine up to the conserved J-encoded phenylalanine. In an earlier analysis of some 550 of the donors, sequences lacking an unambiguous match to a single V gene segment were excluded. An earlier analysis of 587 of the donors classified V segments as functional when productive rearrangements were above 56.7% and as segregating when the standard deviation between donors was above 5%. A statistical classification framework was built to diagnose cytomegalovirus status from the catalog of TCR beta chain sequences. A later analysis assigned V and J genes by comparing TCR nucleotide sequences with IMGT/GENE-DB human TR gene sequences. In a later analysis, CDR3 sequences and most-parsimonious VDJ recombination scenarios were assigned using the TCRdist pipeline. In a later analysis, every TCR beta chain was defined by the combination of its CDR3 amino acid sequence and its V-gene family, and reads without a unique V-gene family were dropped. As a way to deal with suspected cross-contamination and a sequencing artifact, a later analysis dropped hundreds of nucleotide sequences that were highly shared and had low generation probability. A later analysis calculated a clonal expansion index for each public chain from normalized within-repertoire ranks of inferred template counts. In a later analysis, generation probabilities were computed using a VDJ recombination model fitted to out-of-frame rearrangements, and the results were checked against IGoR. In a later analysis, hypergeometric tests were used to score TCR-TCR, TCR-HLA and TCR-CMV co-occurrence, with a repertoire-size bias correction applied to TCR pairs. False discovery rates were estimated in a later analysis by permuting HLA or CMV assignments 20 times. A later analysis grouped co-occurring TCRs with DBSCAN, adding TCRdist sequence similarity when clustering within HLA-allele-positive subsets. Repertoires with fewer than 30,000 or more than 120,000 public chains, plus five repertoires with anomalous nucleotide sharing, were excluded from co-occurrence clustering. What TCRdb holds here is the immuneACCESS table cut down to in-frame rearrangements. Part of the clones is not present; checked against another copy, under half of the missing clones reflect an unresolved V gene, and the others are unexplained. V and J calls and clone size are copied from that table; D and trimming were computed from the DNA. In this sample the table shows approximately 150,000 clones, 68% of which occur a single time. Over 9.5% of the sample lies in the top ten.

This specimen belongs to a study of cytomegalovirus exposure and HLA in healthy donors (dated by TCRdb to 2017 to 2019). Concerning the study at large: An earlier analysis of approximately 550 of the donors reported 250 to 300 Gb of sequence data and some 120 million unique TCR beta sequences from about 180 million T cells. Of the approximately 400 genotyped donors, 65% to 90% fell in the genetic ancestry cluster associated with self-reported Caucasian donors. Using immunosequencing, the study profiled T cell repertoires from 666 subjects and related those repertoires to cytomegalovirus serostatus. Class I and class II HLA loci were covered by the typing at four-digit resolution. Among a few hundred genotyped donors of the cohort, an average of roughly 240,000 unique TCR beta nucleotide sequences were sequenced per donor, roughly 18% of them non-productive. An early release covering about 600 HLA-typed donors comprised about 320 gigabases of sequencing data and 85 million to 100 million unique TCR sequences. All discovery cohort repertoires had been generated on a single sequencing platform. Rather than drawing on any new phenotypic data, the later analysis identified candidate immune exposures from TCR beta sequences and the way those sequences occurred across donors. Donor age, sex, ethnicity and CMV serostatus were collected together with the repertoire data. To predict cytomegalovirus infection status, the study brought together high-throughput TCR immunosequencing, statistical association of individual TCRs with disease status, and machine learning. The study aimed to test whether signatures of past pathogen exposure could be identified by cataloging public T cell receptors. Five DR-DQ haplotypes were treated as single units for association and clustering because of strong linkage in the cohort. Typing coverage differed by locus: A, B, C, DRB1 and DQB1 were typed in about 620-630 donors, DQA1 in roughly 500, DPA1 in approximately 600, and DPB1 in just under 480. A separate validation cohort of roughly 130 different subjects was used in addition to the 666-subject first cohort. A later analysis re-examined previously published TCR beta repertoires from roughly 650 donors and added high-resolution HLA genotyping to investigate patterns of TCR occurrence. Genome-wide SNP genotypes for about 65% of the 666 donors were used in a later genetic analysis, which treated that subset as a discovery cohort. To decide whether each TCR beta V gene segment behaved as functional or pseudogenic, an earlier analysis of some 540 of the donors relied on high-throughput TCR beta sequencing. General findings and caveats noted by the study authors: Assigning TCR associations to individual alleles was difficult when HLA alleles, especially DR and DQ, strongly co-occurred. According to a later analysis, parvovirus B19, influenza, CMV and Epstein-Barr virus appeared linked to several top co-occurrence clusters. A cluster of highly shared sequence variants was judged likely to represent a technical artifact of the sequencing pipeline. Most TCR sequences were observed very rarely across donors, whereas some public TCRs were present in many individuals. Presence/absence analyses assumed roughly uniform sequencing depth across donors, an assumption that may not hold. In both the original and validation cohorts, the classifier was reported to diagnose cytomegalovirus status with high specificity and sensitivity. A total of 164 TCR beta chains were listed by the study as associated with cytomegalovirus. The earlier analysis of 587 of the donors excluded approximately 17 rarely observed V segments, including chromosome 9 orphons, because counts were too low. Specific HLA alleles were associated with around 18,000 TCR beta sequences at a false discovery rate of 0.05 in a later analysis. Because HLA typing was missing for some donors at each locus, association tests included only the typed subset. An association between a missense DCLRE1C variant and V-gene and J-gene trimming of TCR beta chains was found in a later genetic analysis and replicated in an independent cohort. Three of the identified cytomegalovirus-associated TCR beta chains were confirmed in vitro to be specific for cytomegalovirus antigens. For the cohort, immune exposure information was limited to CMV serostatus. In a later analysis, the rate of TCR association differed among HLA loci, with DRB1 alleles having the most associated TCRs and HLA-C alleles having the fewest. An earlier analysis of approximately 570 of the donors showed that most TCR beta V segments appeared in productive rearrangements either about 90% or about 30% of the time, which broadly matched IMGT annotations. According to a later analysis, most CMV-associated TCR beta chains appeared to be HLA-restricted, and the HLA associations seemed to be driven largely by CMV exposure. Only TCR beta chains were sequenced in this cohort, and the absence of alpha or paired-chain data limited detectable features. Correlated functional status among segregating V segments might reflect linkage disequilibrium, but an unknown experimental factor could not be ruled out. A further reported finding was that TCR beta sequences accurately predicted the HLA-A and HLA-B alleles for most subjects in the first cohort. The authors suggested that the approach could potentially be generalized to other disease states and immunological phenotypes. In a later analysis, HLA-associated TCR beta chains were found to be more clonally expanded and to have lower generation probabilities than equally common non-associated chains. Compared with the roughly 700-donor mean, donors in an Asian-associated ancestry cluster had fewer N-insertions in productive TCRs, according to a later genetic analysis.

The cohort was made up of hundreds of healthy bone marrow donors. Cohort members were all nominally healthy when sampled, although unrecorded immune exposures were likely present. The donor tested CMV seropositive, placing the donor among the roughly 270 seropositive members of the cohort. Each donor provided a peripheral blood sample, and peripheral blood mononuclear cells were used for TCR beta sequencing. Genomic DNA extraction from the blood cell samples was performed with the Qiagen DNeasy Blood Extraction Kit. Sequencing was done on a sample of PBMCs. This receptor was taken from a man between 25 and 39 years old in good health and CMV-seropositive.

The CDR3 protein sequence reads: CASSSGGGKYEQYF. The DNA is as follows: TGTGCCAGCTCCTCAGGGGGCGGTAAGTACGAGCAGTACTTC. The chain employs TRBV9 and TRBJ2-5, with 8 bases aligning to TRBD1. The J call may be faulty, since TRBJ2-7 better matches the DNA end. Its CDR3 holds 14 amino acids, cysteine through phenylalanine. Of the read, only the CDR3 DNA is kept; its 42 bases are in frame from base 1. The germline V gene gives CDR1 as SGDLS and CDR2 as YYNGEE.